Following are 11 T cell receptor beta chains from one sample sequenced in a study of blood T cell repertoires in COVID-19 (TCRdb year 2020). Library preparation was by the immunoSEQ multiplex PCR assay. TCRdb obtained this table from immuneACCESS and retained in-frame rearrangements with V and J assigned. These tables miss some clones; where compared with another copy, unresolved V genes account for less than half of the shortfall, and the remainder is unexplained. This sample comprises 25,000 or so clones, approximately 80% of them detected only once. Jointly, the top ten make up approximately 25% of the sample. Sequencing used peripheral blood. The receptor set was obtained from a human donor in a cohort sampled during active COVID-19.

CDR3 DNA: TGCGCCAGCAGCTTGGCCCCGACAGGGAATGTCGACGAGCAGTACTTC. It codes for CASSLAPTGNVDEQYF. The rearrangement joins TRBV5-1 to TRBJ2-7; TRBD1 aligns across 7 bases. The germline V gene encodes CDR1 SGHRS and CDR2 YFSETQ. With V trimmed by 0 bases and J by 5 bases, 11 bases remained unmatched. The CDR3 spans 16 residues.

The chain employs TRBV11-3 and TRBJ2-2; no clear D. The V and J ends lost 5 bases and 5 bases respectively, with 18 bases between them. Per germline, CDR1 SGHNT and CDR2 YENEEA. The CDR3 has 16 amino acids. CDR3 bases: TGTGCCAGCAGCGCTAGTCTCGGAGCCGTTACCGGGGAGCTGTTTTTT. Translation gives CASSASLGAVTGELFF.

This clone was counted once. The chain links TRBV24-1 to TRBJ2-3; the match to TRBD1 covers 12 bases. CDR3 length: 16 residues. CDR1 is KGHDR and CDR2 is SFDVKD in the germline V gene. Unmatched junction bases numbered 5, after V lost 3 bases and J lost 5 bases. The CDR3 DNA follows: TGTGCCACCAGTGATCCGGGACAGGGGGCGCGAGATACGCAGTATTTT. Translated, it gives CATSDPGQGARDTQYF.

This clone showed up just a few times. The CDR3 loop reads CATSNLGTSYEQYF. The CDR3 DNA reads TGTGCCACCAGCAATCTCGGGACTAGCTACGAGCAGTACTTC. The chain carries TRBV15 and TRBJ2-7; 8 nucleotides agree with TRBD2. CDR1 is LNHNV and CDR2 is YYDKDF in the germline V gene (reference sequence). The CDR3 spans 14 residues. J lost 3 bases, V lost 4 bases, and 5 bases had no gene match.

Here the CDR3 DNA reads TGCGCCAGCAGCTTGTCCCCGACAGGACTCCAAGAGACCCAGTACTTC. Its protein is CASSLSPTGLQETQYF. The rearrangement uses TRBV5-1 and TRBJ2-5; a weak D match, TRBD1 (6 bases). Trimming took off 1 base at V and 1 base at J, with 14 bases between the two ends. Germline CDR1 SGHRS, CDR2 YFSETQ. CDR3 length equals 16 residues. The variable domain in full, with the rest retrieved from reference TRBV5-1 and TRBJ2-5, is KAGVTQTPRYLIKTRGQQVTLSCSPISGHRSVSWYQQTPGQGLQFLFEYFSETQRNKGNFPGRFSGRQFSNSRSEMNVSTLELGDSALYLCASSLSPTGLQETQYFGPGTRLLVL.

The V call is TRBV6-5, the J call TRBJ2-7, with D maybe TRBD1 (5 bases). The CDR3 extends over 14 amino acids. Deletions cut 6 bases from V and 0 bases from J, with 12 bases between. CDR1 and CDR2 (germline): MNHEY, SVGAGI. The CDR3 nucleotides read TGTGCCAGCAGGGCAGACAGATTCTCCTACGAGCAGTACTTC. It is translated as CASRADRFSYEQYF.

The J gene is TRBJ2-5, the V gene TRBV19; 8 nucleotides align to TRBD2. The ends lost 1 base at V and 3 bases at J; junction bases unmatched: 7. Germline V gene data show CDR1 as LNHDA and CDR2 as SQIVND (reference sequence). The CDR3 covers 16 residues. Here the CDR3 DNA reads TGTGCCAGTAGTATAGTGCTAGCGGGTTTTAAAGAGACCCAGTACTTC. Protein sequence: CASSIVLAGFKETQYF. The whole variable domain, remainder taken from reference TRBV19 and TRBJ2-5, is DGGITQSPKYLFRKEGQNVTLSCEQNLNHDAMYWYRQDPGQGLRLIYYSQIVNDFQKGDIAEGYSVSREKKESFPLTVTSAQKNPTAFYLCASSIVLAGFKETQYFGPGTRLLVL.

V gene TRBV5-1 combines with J gene TRBJ1-1; D not resolved. This CDR3 has 15 amino acids. V was cut by 6 bases and J by 3 bases, with 18 bases left in between. The germline V gene encodes CDR1 SGHRS and CDR2 YFSETQ. CDR3 protein: CASTDGSGAHTEAFF. As DNA, the CDR3 is TGCGCCAGCACCGACGGTTCGGGTGCGCACACTGAAGCTTTCTTT.

The J gene is TRBJ2-3, the V gene TRBV7-7; 10 bases are shared with TRBD2. The germline V gene encodes CDR1 SSHAT and CDR2 FNYEAQ (reference sequence). There are 16 residues in the CDR3. V was clipped by 5 bases and J by 2 bases; unmatched bases: 7. Here the CDR3 reads CASSPNSGGNTDTQYF. CDR3 DNA sequence: TGTGCCAGCAGCCCCAATAGCGGGGGGAACACAGATACGCAGTATTTT.

The rearrangement uses TRBV6-1 and TRBJ2-2, with 10 positions matching TRBD1. CDR1 MNHNS and CDR2 SASEGT come from the germline V gene. V trimming: 3 bases; J trimming: 9 bases; junction bases outside the gene matches: 1. The length of the CDR3 is 13 residues. Here the CDR3 reads CASSETGGRELFF. CDR3 nucleotides: TGTGCCAGCAGTGAGACAGGGGGCAGGGAGCTGTTTTTT.

The J gene is TRBJ2-5, the V gene TRBV7-9; 10 nucleotides line up with TRBD2. The V and J ends lost 2 bases and 5 bases, in that order; junction bases with no gene match: 8. The CDR3 spans 16 residues. From germline, CDR1 is SEHNR and CDR2 FQNEAQ (reference sequence). The CDR3 is CASSLTSGGAGETQYF. CDR3 bases: TGTGCCAGCAGCTTAACGAGCGGGGGGGCCGGGGAGACCCAGTACTTC.